This T cell receptor (beta chain) was captured in a study of blood T cell repertoires in COVID-19. Overall study context: Some COVID-19 samples were acute and others convalescent; all came from the United States, Italy and Spain. T cells, B-cell-depleted T cells, or PBMCs supplied cDNA or gDNA.

Original data processing: From reference gene primer amplification, estimates of nucleated cell counts were derived. Some clones are missing from TCRdb's copy, which holds only in-frame ones; the method was immunoSEQ multiplex PCR. The D gene and trimming were derived from the DNA, and the V and J assignments and clone size from that table. The top ten clones hold 5.5% to 9% of a sample with a few hundred thousand clones, more than 85% of them seen once. Sequenced input: peripheral blood. The receptor comes from a woman in her 70s with active or convalescent COVID-19.

The CDR3 region is CASSLTTVYGYTF. The DNA for the CDR3 is TGTGCCAGCAGTCTTACGACAGTATATGGCTACACCTTC. The V gene is TRBV2, the J gene TRBJ1-2, with a weak D call TRBD1 (5 bases). The CDR3 sequence is 13 residues long. Between the trimmed V and J ends, which lost 5 bases and 5 bases, there was a span of 12 bases. Per the germline V gene, CDR1 is SNHLY and CDR2 is FYNNEI.